What follows are 30 T cell receptor beta chains derived from one specimen sequenced in a study of blood T cells in healthy people across ages. Through a sample-barcoded 5' primer and a J-beta primer mix, a second PCR was run for roughly 6 to 11 cycles. TCRdb reprocessed the 5' RACE reads via MiXCR and lists one record per CDR3 protein. Among about 1.4 million distinct CDR3 sequences listed, roughly 64% were seen once. The sequencing input was blood. These receptors were taken from a young man in good health.

This clonotype showed up just a few times. In nucleotides, the CDR3 is TGTGCCAGCAGTCGGACCCCTTGGGATCGCTACACCTTC. Residues: CASSRTPWDRYTF. The V gene is TRBV6-2 or TRBV6-3, the J gene TRBJ1-2; D is undetermined. The CDR3 totals 13 residues. V was clipped by 5 bases and J by 9 bases, with 16 bases between them. The germline V gene encodes CDR1 MNHEY and CDR2 SVGEGT.

The CDR3 DNA is TGCGCCAGCAGCCAAGAAAGGGATCTCTACGAGCAGTACTTC. Protein: CASSQERDLYEQYF. The chain links TRBV4-3 to TRBJ2-7; D remains unclear. Germline assignment: CDR1 LGHNA and CDR2 YSLEER. The V gene lost 0 bases and the J gene lost 3 bases, with 9 bases spanning the gap. The CDR3 consists of 14 residues.

Worth noting for this clonotype: One end of the junction does not line up with germline, which may come from a read error. This sequence joins TRBV5-1 and TRBJ1-1; D might be TRBD1 (6 bases). The CDR3 spans 15 residues. CDR1 SGHRS and CDR2 YFSETQ come from the germline V gene. CDR3 protein: CAGSPAPRGNTEAFF. DNA for the CDR3: TGCGCCGGCAGCCCGGCCCCCAGGGGCAACACTGAAGCTTTCTTT.

The CDR3 here is CAISDLSYEQYF. The CDR3 nucleotides are TGTGCCATCAGTGATCTCTCCTACGAGCAGTACTTC. This chain uses TRBV10-3 with TRBJ2-7; D uncertain. CDR3 size: 12 residues. V dropped 3 bases and J dropped 0 bases, with 3 bases sitting between them. Germline assignment: CDR1 ENHRY and CDR2 SYGVKD.

This clonotype has a handful of counts. The chain joins TRBV4-2 to TRBJ2-3; D might be TRBD2 (6 bases). The CDR3 runs 17 residues. V was clipped by 0 bases and J by 0 bases, with 13 bases between them. Per the germline V gene, CDR1 is LGHNA and CDR2 is YNFKEQ. This CDR3 is CASSQEGSSGSTDTQYF. DNA of the CDR3: TGTGCCAGCAGCCAAGAAGGTAGTAGCGGAAGCACAGATACGCAGTATTTT.

V usage is TRBV20-1 and J usage is TRBJ2-3; D gene ambiguous. V lost 5 bases, J lost 0 bases, and 12 bases lay in between. The germline gives CDR1 DFQATT, CDR2 SNEGSKA (reference sequence). The CDR3 is made up of 14 amino acids. CDR3 sequence (DNA): TGCAGTGCTCCTGGACGGTCTAGCACAGATACGCAGTATTTT. Amino acid sequence: CSAPGRSSTDTQYF.

J is TRBJ1-6 and V is TRBV6-6; D remains ambiguous. Germline V CDR1 and CDR2: MNHNY, SVGAGI (reference sequence). Trimming cost V 2 bases and J 8 bases, with 16 bases left between them. CDR3 length: 16 amino acids. CDR3 sequence: CASSYPRERRYSPLHF. The CDR3 nucleotides are TGTGCCAGCAGTTACCCCCGGGAGCGTAGATATTCACCCCTCCACTTT.

V is TRBV4-1 and J is TRBJ2-4; 7 positions agree with TRBD2. Germline CDR1 reads MGHRA; CDR2 reads YSYEKL. J was trimmed by 6 bases and V by 0 bases; bases with no gene match: 2. The CDR3 is 14 residues long. This CDR3 is CASSQEGRGNIQYF. The CDR3 DNA reads as TGCGCCAGCAGCCAAGAGGGGAGGGGAAACATTCAGTACTTC.

The CDR3 region is CSASNFGGQETQYF. The DNA of the CDR3 is TGCAGTGCTAGTAATTTCGGGGGACAAGAGACCCAGTACTTC. V usage is TRBV20-1 and J usage is TRBJ2-5; D perhaps matches TRBD2 (6 bases). Germline values: CDR1 DFQATT, CDR2 SNEGSKA (reference sequence). The V end lost 3 bases, the J end lost 2 bases, and 13 bases lay between the germline ends. The CDR3 spans 14 residues.

This chain uses TRBV12-3 or TRBV12-4 with TRBJ1-1; 7 bases are a match to TRBD1. The CDR3 is 12 residues long. Trimming cost V 7 bases and J 10 bases; bases outside gene matches: 9. CDR3 in amino acids: CASNTGAVGAFF. CDR3 bases: TGTGCCAGCAACACAGGGGCTGTGGGAGCTTTCTTT.

A few counts support this clonotype. This chain links TRBV6-6 with TRBJ2-1, with 12 bases matching TRBD2. The CDR3 covers 16 residues. CDR1 is MNHNY and CDR2 is SVGAGI in the germline V gene (reference sequence). After removal of 0 bases from V and 4 bases from J, the junction contained 1 base not matched to a gene. This CDR3 reads CASSYSTSGRYNEQFF. The CDR3 nucleotides read TGTGCCAGCAGTTACTCGACTAGCGGGAGATACAATGAGCAGTTCTTC.

In its sample, this clonotype was seen once. This chain connects TRBV4-1 to TRBJ2-4; 7 nucleotides agree with TRBD2. The CDR3 has 17 residues. Germline CDR1 is MGHRA and CDR2 is YSYEKL. V was clipped by 4 bases and J by 3 bases; unmatched bases: 12. The DNA of the CDR3 is TGCGCCAGCAGCCTGGGGAGGGCGAGGGAGGACAAAAACATTCAGTACTTC. Its translation: CASSLGRAREDKNIQYF.

This clonotype was detected only once. The chain combines TRBV6-6 with TRBJ1-4; tentative D call: TRBD1 (5 bases). Germline CDR1 MNHNY, CDR2 SVGAGI (reference sequence). The V gene lost 6 bases and the J gene lost 5 bases, with 16 bases spanning the gap. The CDR3 is made up of 15 amino acids. The CDR3 sequence: CASRGEREGNEKLFF. The CDR3 bases are TGTGCCAGCAGAGGGGAGCGGGAGGGGAATGAAAAACTGTTTTTT.

V is TRBV5-5 and J is TRBJ1-1; D is ambiguous. The CDR3 covers 14 residues. V gave up 1 base and J gave up 3 bases, with 10 bases separating them. Germline-derived CDR1 and CDR2 are SGHKS and YYEKEE (reference sequence). The CDR3 sequence is CASSLNPGYTEAFF. The DNA of the CDR3 is TGTGCCAGCAGCTTGAATCCGGGGTACACTGAAGCTTTCTTT. The full variable domain, in which reference TRBV5-5 and TRBJ1-1 provide the parts outside the CDR3, is DAGVTQSPTHLIKTRGQQVTLRCSPISGHKSVSWYQQVLGQGPQFIFQYYEKEERGRGNFPDRFSARQFPNYSSELNVNALLLGDSALYLCASSLNPGYTEAFFGQGTRLTVV.

In its sample, this clonotype was seen a few times. This rearrangement joins TRBV7-2 to TRBJ2-7, with D perhaps assigned TRBD1 or TRBD2 (5 bases each). Trimming took off 9 bases at V and 4 bases at J, with 22 bases between the two ends. The CDR3 consists of 15 residues. Germline CDR1 reads SGHTA; CDR2 reads FQGNSA. The CDR3 region is CASGIQPGPQYEQYF. CDR3 coding DNA: TGTGCCAGTGGGATCCAACCGGGACCACAATACGAGCAGTACTTC.

This clonotype has more than one count but fewer than ten. This chain links TRBV20-1 with TRBJ2-7, with 8 bases fitting TRBD2. The ends lost 2 bases at V and 3 bases at J; junction bases unmatched: 6. From germline, CDR1 is DFQATT and CDR2 SNEGSKA (reference sequence). CDR3 length: 14 amino acids. The chain's CDR3 is CSARPDGTSYEQYF. The CDR3 DNA reads as TGCAGTGCTAGACCCGACGGGACTAGCTACGAGCAGTACTTC.

This clonotype turned up a few times. This chain uses TRBV12-3 or TRBV12-4 with TRBJ2-2; a weak D match, TRBD1 (6 bases). This CDR3 is 13 amino acids long. V lost 4 bases to trimming and J lost 6 bases, with 9 bases between them. Written as DNA, the CDR3 is TGTGCCAGCAGTTACCACAGGGCCGGGGAGCTGTTTTTT. It encodes CASSYHRAGELFF.

V usage is TRBV12-3 or TRBV12-4 and J usage is TRBJ1-2; the match to TRBD1 covers 8 bases. V gave up 5 bases and J gave up 7 bases; unmatched junction bases: 6. The CDR3 covers 13 residues. CDR3 amino acids: CASSRTGHSGYTF. The CDR3 DNA reads as TGTGCCAGCAGTCGGACAGGGCATAGTGGCTACACCTTC.

V is TRBV12-3 or TRBV12-4 and J is TRBJ2-3, with 8 positions matching TRBD2. The CDR3 spans 14 residues. The V gene end was trimmed by 5 bases and the J gene end by 6 bases; junction bases not matched to a gene: 7. The CDR3 coding sequence is TGTGCCAGCAGTCAAGGACTAGCTCGGGATACGCAGTATTTT. This sequence encodes CASSQGLARDTQYF.

This chain links TRBV20-1 with TRBJ2-1; 11 bases line up with TRBD2. J was trimmed by 6 bases and V by 0 bases; bases with no gene match: 7. Germline assignment: CDR1 DFQATT and CDR2 SNEGSKA (reference sequence). The length of the CDR3 is 16 residues. CDR3: CSARDDLAGGLNEQFF. The CDR3 DNA sequence: TGCAGTGCTAGAGATGACCTAGCGGGGGGCCTCAATGAGCAGTTCTTC.

The chain uses TRBV29-1 and TRBJ2-1; D is ambiguous. There are 13 residues in the CDR3. CDR1 and CDR2 (germline): SQVTM, ANQGSEA. Trimming stripped 4 bases from V and 8 bases from J, with 15 bases between. The CDR3 nucleotides read TGCAGCGTTGGAACCCTAGTTACGGATGAGCAGTTCTTC. Encoded protein: CSVGTLVTDEQFF.

Ten or more counts support this clonotype. The gene calls are TRBV7-6 and TRBJ2-1; unclear D gene. This CDR3 has 13 residues. The V gene lost 3 bases and the J gene lost 6 bases, with 9 bases spanning the gap. Germline V CDR1 and CDR2: SGHVS, FNYEAQ. The CDR3 DNA reads TGTGCCAGCAGCTTCCGGGTTCTCAATGAGCAGTTCTTC. It specifies CASSFRVLNEQFF. Looking up the rest from reference TRBV7-6 and TRBJ2-1 gives the full variable domain: GAGVSQSPRYKVTKRGQDVALRCDPISGHVSLYWYRQALGQGPEFLTYFNYEAQQDKSGLPNDRFSAERPEGSISTLTIQRTEQRDSAMYRCASSFRVLNEQFFGPGTRLTVL.

This chain connects TRBV20-1 to TRBJ2-1, with 11 nucleotides matching TRBD2. Germline trimming cut 3 bases from V and 4 bases from J; bases unmatched to any gene: 14. Germline CDR1 is DFQATT and CDR2 is SNEGSKA (reference sequence). This CDR3 spans 18 amino acids. The CDR3 loop reads CSASTSGGSGGVYNEQFF. CDR3 bases: TGCAGTGCTAGTACTAGCGGGGGAAGCGGAGGGGTATACAATGAGCAGTTCTTC.

The chain couples TRBV5-1 to TRBJ2-6; D gene uncertain. Looked up from germline, CDR1 is SGHRS and CDR2 is YFSETQ. With 5 bases removed from V and 0 bases from J, the gap between germline ends came to 9 bases. The CDR3 spans 15 residues. The CDR3 loop is CASRLTGSGANVLTF. Here the CDR3 DNA reads TGCGCCAGCAGGTTGACCGGCTCTGGGGCCAACGTCCTGACTTTC.

The chain joins TRBV7-2 to TRBJ2-5; tentative D call: TRBD1 (6 bases). This CDR3 contains 15 residues. Germline V lookup: CDR1 SGHTA, CDR2 FQGNSA. V was pared by 1 base and J by 2 bases, with 11 bases between. CDR3 loop: CASSLGTARQETQYF. In DNA, the CDR3 is TGTGCCAGCAGCTTAGGGACAGCGAGACAAGAGACCCAGTACTTC. The full variable domain, in which reference TRBV7-2 and TRBJ2-5 provide the parts outside the CDR3, is GAGVSQSPSNKVTEKGKDVELRCDPISGHTALYWYRQSLGQGLEFLIYFQGNSAPDKSGLPSDRFSAERTGGSVSTLTIQRTQQEDSAVYLCASSLGTARQETQYFGPGTRLLVL.

V is TRBV20-1 and J is TRBJ1-5, with D perhaps matching TRBD1 (5 bases). Trimming pared 5 bases from V and 3 bases from J, leaving 11 bases between. CDR3 length: 13 amino acids. Germline V gene sequence: CDR1 DFQATT, CDR2 SNEGSKA (reference sequence). The CDR3 DNA reads TGCAGTGCTCTGGGGGGAACCAATCAGCCCCAGCATTTT. This sequence encodes CSALGGTNQPQHF.

This chain uses TRBV12-3 or TRBV12-4 with TRBJ2-7, with a tentative D call TRBD2 (5 bases). Trimming shortened V by 4 bases and J by 6 bases, and 13 bases separated the two germline ends. CDR3 length: 13 residues. The chain's CDR3 is CASSSQRAGEQYF. CDR3 in DNA: TGTGCCAGCAGTTCCCAGAGGGCCGGCGAGCAGTACTTC.

This clonotype was observed a few times. The chain joins TRBV12-3 or TRBV12-4 to TRBJ2-7, with D possibly being TRBD1 or TRBD2 (5 bases each). V was clipped by 8 bases and J by 0 bases, with 14 bases between them. This CDR3 has 14 residues. CDR3 in DNA: TGTGCCAGCCTCCGGGACCCGAGCTCCTACGAGCAGTACTTC. Its protein product is CASLRDPSSYEQYF.

The rearrangement links TRBV5-1 to TRBJ2-1, with TRBD1 identical over 8 bases. The CDR3 length is 14 residues. In germline, CDR1 is SGHRS, CDR2 YFSETQ. V was pared by 4 bases and J by 7 bases, with 7 bases of the junction left unmatched. CDR3 in amino acids: CASSPGGSLNEQFF. Written as DNA, the CDR3 is TGCGCCAGCAGCCCAGGGGGCTCGCTTAATGAGCAGTTCTTC.

The count of this clonotype is one. J is TRBJ2-5 and V is TRBV13; D might be TRBD1 (6 bases). This CDR3 is 13 amino acids long. With 3 bases removed from V and 11 bases from J, the gap between germline ends came to 16 bases. The germline CDR1 and CDR2 sequences are PRHDT and FYEKMQ (reference sequence). The CDR3 DNA is TGTGCCAGCAGCTTGGGGGCTCCTACGAAGCAGTACTTC. Amino acids: CASSLGAPTKQYF.